Described below is a single T cell receptor beta chain sequence and its context. The sample holds a few counts of this clonotype. Its antigen is currently not known. Nothing much larger sits one base from this clone, and base qualities are not available. The library was made by 5' RACE. TCRdb records Illumina HiSeq 2500 as the sequencer. A second roughly 6 to 12 cycle PCR used a sample-barcoded 5' primer and a J-beta primer mix. A template-switch 5' adaptor carrying 12 random nucleotides introduced a unique molecular identifier onto each TCR beta cDNA molecule. Each sample yielded at least 2.5 million CDR3-containing paired-end reads. All of the RNA was converted into first-strand cDNA using the Mint cDNA synthesis kit, with a TRBC-specific oligonucleotide serving as the primer. After uracil-DNA glycosylase treatment, a first 18-cycle PCR used universal primers M1SS and BC2_uni_R on all cDNA. As for how the authors treated the data: For normalization, 1 million high-quality reads, each with a distinct molecular identifier, were randomly selected from each sample. Instead of being binned into consensus sequences, reads that shared molecular identifiers were thrown out. MiTCR, set to a Q25 quality threshold and the strictest error-elimination algorithm, was used for CDR3 identification, clonotype clustering and error correction. A nonparametric unseen species model with Euler transformation was used to estimate a lower bound on total TCR beta diversity. The public reads were quality trimmed at Q25 with fastp and then assembled into clones with MiXCR by TCRdb, keeping productive beta chains. Each entry merges the rows of one CDR3 protein and shows their most common DNA and genes. The authors' filters were not applied to this entry. The sample profile shows over 1,500,000 distinct CDR3 sequences; just under 50% of them were found once. The ten largest clones add up to around 2.1% of the sample.

The roughly 37 donors, aged roughly 6 to 95 years, were systemically healthy Caucasian individuals from Russia. Ten milliliters of peripheral blood were drawn from each donor into EDTA-treated Vacutainer tubes. PBMCs were isolated by Ficoll-Paque density-gradient centrifugation, with at least 7 million obtained per sample. Total RNA, at least 5 micrograms per sample, was extracted from PBMCs with Trizol reagent. Naive CD45RAhigh/CD27high T cell percentages were measured by flow cytometry on a PBMC aliquot from every donor. This sample is part of a study of blood T cells in healthy people across ages (dated by TCRdb to between 2015 and 2016). Concerning the study at large: In model experiments, roughly one uniquely barcoded TCR beta cDNA molecule per two T cells was captured by template switching. Donors of different ages were randomly distributed across sequencing lanes to avoid experimental bias. Age-related changes in TCR beta repertoire diversity were measured in the study by deep sequencing normalized with unique cDNA molecular identifiers. The donors were divided into four age groups: young (average around 16 years), middle-aged (about 40), aged (about 62) and long-lived (around 87). For two donors (one aged 18 to 30 and one aged 80 or older), the study analyzed two additional independent replicas of 1 million unique cDNA reads from the same blood draw.

What the authors observed across the whole study: The long-lived group showed more naive CD4+ T cells, fewer expanded clones and increased TCR diversity than the aged group, suggesting age selection. Because profiling used bulk unsorted PBMCs, naive and antigen-experienced compartments could not be compared conclusively. Observed TCR beta diversity correlated strongly with the percentage of naive T cells measured by flow cytometry. Because donor CMV infection status was unknown, age-related changes in expanded clonotypes were potentially confounded. Observed TCR beta diversity per million T cells fell roughly linearly with age, and a significant reduction was already apparent by age about 38. Estimates of total diversity based on one million sequenced T cells were regarded as lower bounds and as underestimates.

Including the terminal cysteine and phenylalanine, the CDR3 comprises 13 residues. Kept here is only the CDR3 DNA, which spans 39 bases and is read in frame from base 1. From V the trimming removes 5 bases and from J it removes 8 bases, while the gene matches leave 8 bases of the junction unaccounted for. Via the germline V gene, CDR1 is SQVTM and CDR2 ANQGSEA. The chain links TRBV29-1 with TRBJ2-1; TRBD1 fits 8 bases in the junction. Sequenced: blood. This TCR derives from a middle-aged woman in good health. The CDR3 here reads CSVSPGQVHEQFF. The bases read TGCAGCGTTTCTCCGGGACAGGTTCATGAGCAGTTCTTC.